This TCR beta chain was captured in a study of T-cell memory formation after mild COVID-19. This clonotype was picked up a small number of times. V dropped 1 base and J dropped 3 bases, with 5 bases sitting between them. From germline, CDR1 is SNHLY and CDR2 FYNNEI. This CDR3 contains 13 residues. MiXCR, applied by TCRdb to the 5' RACE reads, yields one record per CDR3 protein. The data hold 350,000 to 500,000 distinct CDR3 sequences, with roughly a quarter observed a single time. Input material: PBMCs or a T cell subset sorted from them (not recorded which). The chain is built from TRBV2 and TRBJ2-3, with D uncertain. The TCR originated in an adult woman who had mild COVID-19 (a few samples of this study predate the infection). Cell type and time point are not known. CDR3 residues: CASSEEVTDTQYF. The CDR3 nucleotides read TGTGCCAGCAGTGAAGAGGTAACAGATACGCAGTATTTT.